These T cell receptor beta chains were read from a single sample in a study of blood T cell repertoires in COVID-19. Profiling relied on immunoSEQ multiplex PCR, and the TCRdb table lists in-frame clones only, not all of them. Found here are some 180,000 clones, 70% to 85% of them singletons; the top ten hold roughly 6.8%. The sample consisted of peripheral blood. All receptors derive from a human donor in a cohort sampled during active COVID-19. Each CDR3 is given with its conserved first and last residue. The D gene is left open where the match is weak. Size tells how often a clone was seen (once, few, many) or the class of an expanded clone, and some rows leave it out.

v_call	cdr3_length	j_call	clone_size	d_call	cdr3_nt	cdr3_aa
TRBV13	14	TRBJ2-7	few	NA	TGTGCCAGCAGCTTAGGACTCAACTCCTACGAGCAGTACTTC	CASSLGLNSYEQYF
TRBV11-3	16	TRBJ2-2	NA	TRBD2	TGTGCCAGCAGCTCCGGAGCGGGGGGAAACACCGGGGAGCTGTTTTTT	CASSSGAGGNTGELFF
TRBV15	16	TRBJ2-7	once	TRBD2	TGTGCCACCAGCAGCACTAGCGGGGGGTCAACCTACGAGCAGTACTTC	CATSSTSGGSTYEQYF
TRBV4-1	18	TRBJ1-3	NA	NA	TGCGCCAGCAGCCAAGGGGAGCCGTACGGTTTCGCTGGAAACACCATATATTTT	CASSQGEPYGFAGNTIYF
TRBV6-5	12	TRBJ1-1	NA	NA	TGTGCCAGCAGAACAGGGCCCACCGAAGCTTTCTTT	CASRTGPTEAFF
TRBV5-6	15	TRBJ2-4	NA	TRBD1	TGTGCCAGCAGAAGGTCGGACAGGGGACAAAACATTCAGTACTTC	CASRRSDRGQNIQYF
TRBV9	16	TRBJ2-2	NA	TRBD1	TGTGCCAGCAGCGTTCGTCGGACAGGGCGCACCGGGGAGCTGTTTTTT	CASSVRRTGRTGELFF
TRBV7-3	16	TRBJ2-1	NA	NA	TGTGCCAGCAGCCAAACAGTAGGGGGAAGGGGCAATGAGCAGTTCTTC	CASSQTVGGRGNEQFF
TRBV6-6	15	TRBJ2-7	once	TRBD2	TGTGCCAGCAGCGCAAGCGGGGCTACACTCAACGAGCAGTACTTC	CASSASGATLNEQYF
TRBV25-1	15	TRBJ1-2	once	NA	TGTGCCAGCAGCGCGACGGGGAAATTGATAGATGGCTACACCTTC	CASSATGKLIDGYTF
TRBV5-5	10	TRBJ2-1	few	NA	TGTGCCAGCAGCGAGAATGAGCAGTTCTTC	CASSENEQFF
TRBV11-2	16	TRBJ1-3	NA	NA	TGTGCCAGCAGCTGGGCGGAGGACAGCTCTGGAAACACCATATATTTT	CASSWAEDSSGNTIYF